These 2 T cell receptor beta chains originate from one sample sequenced in a study of CD8 T cells in Susac syndrome. With random hexamers, reverse transcription was performed on about 0.5 to 1 ug of RNA. A single record per CDR3 protein comes from TCRdb applying MiXCR to the immunoSEQ multiplex PCR reads. The repertoire has 27,000 or so distinct CDR3 sequences, 85% to 95% of them found once; the top ten carry 0.27%. Sequenced input: CD8+ T cells from PBMCs. All receptors come from a human donor in good health.

The chain uses TRBV5-1 and TRBJ2-5, with 8 positions matching TRBD1. CDR3 length: 15 amino acids. Germline assignment: CDR1 SGHRS and CDR2 YFSETQ. V shed 4 bases and J 1 base; nucleotides not matched to a gene: 6. The CDR3 is CASSVLGTGQETQYF. Written as DNA, the CDR3 is TGCGCCAGCAGCGTGCTCGGGACAGGCCAAGAGACCCAGTACTTC.

The chain recombines TRBV3-1 with TRBJ2-1, with TRBD1 matching 8 bases. This CDR3 is 15 amino acids long. CDR1 is LGHDT, CDR2 YNNKEL, per germline (reference sequence). Losses at the gene ends were 0 bases for V and 6 bases for J; bases not matched to a gene: 4. The CDR3: CASSQDRGQANEQFF. The CDR3 nucleotides read TGTGCCAGCAGCCAAGATAGGGGACAGGCCAATGAGCAGTTCTTC.